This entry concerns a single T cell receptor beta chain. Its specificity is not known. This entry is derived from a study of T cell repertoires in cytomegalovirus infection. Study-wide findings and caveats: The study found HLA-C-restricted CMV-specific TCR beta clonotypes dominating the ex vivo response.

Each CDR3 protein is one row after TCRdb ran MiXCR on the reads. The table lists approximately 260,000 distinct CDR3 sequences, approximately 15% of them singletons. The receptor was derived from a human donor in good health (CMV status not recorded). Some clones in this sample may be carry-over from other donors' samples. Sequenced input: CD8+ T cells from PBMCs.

The chain's CDR3 is CASSLEITSSYEQYF. Written as DNA, the CDR3 is TGTGCCAGCAGCTTAGAAATTACGAGCTCCTACGAGCAGTACTTC. The chain employs TRBV7-9 and TRBJ2-7, with D uncertain. With 1 base removed from V and 0 bases from J, the gap between germline ends came to 10 bases. The germline gives CDR1 SEHNR, CDR2 FQNEAQ (reference sequence). This CDR3 has 15 amino acids.